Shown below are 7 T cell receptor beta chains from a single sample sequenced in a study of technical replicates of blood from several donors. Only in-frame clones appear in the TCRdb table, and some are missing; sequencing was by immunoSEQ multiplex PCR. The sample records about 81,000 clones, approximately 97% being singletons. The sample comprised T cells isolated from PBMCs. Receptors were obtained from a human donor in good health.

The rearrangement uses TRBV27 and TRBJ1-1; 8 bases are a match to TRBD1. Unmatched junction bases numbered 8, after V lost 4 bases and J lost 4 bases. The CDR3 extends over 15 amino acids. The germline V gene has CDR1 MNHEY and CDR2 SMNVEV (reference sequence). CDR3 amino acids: CASSSQGAVGTEAFF. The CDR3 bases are TGTGCCAGCAGTTCCCAGGGGGCGGTGGGCACTGAAGCTTTCTTT.

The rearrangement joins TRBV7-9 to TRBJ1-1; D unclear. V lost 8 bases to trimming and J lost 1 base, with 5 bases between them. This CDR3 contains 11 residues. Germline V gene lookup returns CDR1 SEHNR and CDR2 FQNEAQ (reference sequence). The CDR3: CASQENTEAFF. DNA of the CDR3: TGTGCCAGCCAGGAGAACACTGAAGCTTTCTTT.

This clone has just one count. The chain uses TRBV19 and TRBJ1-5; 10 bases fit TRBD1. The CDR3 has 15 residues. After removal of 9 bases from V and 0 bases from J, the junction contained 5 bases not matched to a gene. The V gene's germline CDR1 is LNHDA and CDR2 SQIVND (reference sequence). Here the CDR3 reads CASRGQGNSNQPQHF. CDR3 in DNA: TGTGCCAGCCGGGGACAGGGGAATAGCAATCAGCCCCAGCATTTT.

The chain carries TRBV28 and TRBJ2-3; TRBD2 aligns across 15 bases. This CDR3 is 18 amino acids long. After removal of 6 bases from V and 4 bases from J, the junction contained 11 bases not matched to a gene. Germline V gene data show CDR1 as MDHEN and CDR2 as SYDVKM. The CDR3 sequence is CASSRGLAGGPIADTQYF. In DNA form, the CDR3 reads TGTGCCAGCAGCCGTGGACTAGCGGGAGGGCCAATAGCAGATACGCAGTATTTT.

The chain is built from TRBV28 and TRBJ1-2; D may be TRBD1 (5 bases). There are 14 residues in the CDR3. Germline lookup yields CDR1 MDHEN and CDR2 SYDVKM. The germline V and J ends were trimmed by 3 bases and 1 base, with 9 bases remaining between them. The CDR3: CASSLGQGNYGYTF. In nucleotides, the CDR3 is TGTGCCAGCAGTTTGGGGCAGGGTAACTATGGCTACACCTTC.

The CDR3 DNA is TGTGCCAGCAGTTACAACTCGCAGGGGGACACTGAAGCTTTCTTT. As protein: CASSYNSQGDTEAFF. The genes are TRBV6-5 and TRBJ1-1; 7 nucleotides align to TRBD1. V was clipped by 2 bases and J by 3 bases; unmatched bases: 6. Germline loops: CDR1 MNHEY, CDR2 SVGAGI. The CDR3 is made up of 15 amino acids.

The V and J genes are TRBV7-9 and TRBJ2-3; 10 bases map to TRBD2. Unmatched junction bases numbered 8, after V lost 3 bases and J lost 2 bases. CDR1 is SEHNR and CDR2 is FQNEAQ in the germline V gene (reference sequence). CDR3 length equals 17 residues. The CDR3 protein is CASSFLTSGESTDTQYF. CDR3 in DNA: TGTGCCAGCAGCTTCCTAACTAGCGGGGAGTCCACAGATACGCAGTATTTT.